A single sample gave rise to the 22 T cell receptor beta chains below, sequenced in a study of cytomegalovirus exposure and HLA in healthy donors. Amplification used 60 Vbeta primers and 13 Jbeta primers. The repertoire was sequenced with immunoSEQ multiplex PCR; TCRdb's copy has only in-frame clones and lacks some. The repertoire includes roughly 230,000 clones, over 75% of them detected once, and about 0.47% sits in the top ten. Specimen: PBMCs. These receptors were collected from a boy younger than 18 in good health and CMV-seronegative.

The chain is built from TRBV5-6 and TRBJ2-7; 10 positions match TRBD2. Germline V gives CDR1 SGHDT, CDR2 YYEEEE. The CDR3 is made up of 15 amino acids. Losses at the gene ends were 2 bases for V and 5 bases for J; bases not matched to a gene: 7. The DNA of the CDR3 is TGTGCCAGCAGCTTAACAGCGGGAGGGTACCACGAGCAGTACTTC. It translates to CASSLTAGGYHEQYF.

This sequence joins TRBV7-9 and TRBJ2-7, with D tentatively TRBD1 (5 bases). Germline CDR1 is SEHNR and CDR2 is FQNEAQ (reference sequence). Trimming took 5 bases from V and 6 from J, leaving 17 bases between them. There are 14 residues in the CDR3. CDR3 nucleotide sequence: TGTGCCAGCAGCCCCAGGGATGAATGGCGCGAGCAGTACTTC. This encodes CASSPRDEWREQYF.

The CDR3, as DNA: TGTGCCAGCAGCTTGTGGAGTACTCAAGAGACCCAGTACTTC. This encodes CASSLWSTQETQYF. The J gene is TRBJ2-5, the V gene TRBV5-4; no clear D. The CDR3 runs to 14 residues. Trimming removed 1 base from V and 2 bases from J, with 9 bases in between. Germline lookup yields CDR1 SGHNT and CDR2 YYREEE (reference sequence).

This chain joins TRBV19 and TRBJ2-7; D is perhaps TRBD1 (5 bases). This CDR3 has 15 amino acids. Germline V gene lookup returns CDR1 LNHDA and CDR2 SQIVND (reference sequence). Between the trimmed V and J ends, which lost 1 base and 3 bases, there was a span of 13 bases. The CDR3 DNA follows: TGTGCCAGTAGTATAGGGGTGCAGGGCCGCTACGAGCAGTACTTC. This encodes CASSIGVQGRYEQYF. Together with reference TRBV19 and TRBJ2-7, the CDR3 gives the full variable domain: DGGITQSPKYLFRKEGQNVTLSCEQNLNHDAMYWYRQDPGQGLRLIYYSQIVNDFQKGDIAEGYSVSREKKESFPLTVTSAQKNPTAFYLCASSIGVQGRYEQYFGPGTRLTVT.

The V and J genes are TRBV19 and TRBJ2-1; tentative D call: TRBD2 (6 bases). The ends were cut back, 5 bases at V and 0 bases at J, with 11 bases in the middle. CDR1 is LNHDA and CDR2 is SQIVND in the germline V gene (reference sequence). The CDR3 covers 15 residues. This chain's CDR3 is CASSPTGSSYNEQFF. The CDR3 DNA sequence: TGTGCCAGTAGTCCGACCGGGAGCTCCTACAATGAGCAGTTCTTC.

This sequence joins TRBV2 and TRBJ1-1; possible D gene TRBD1, 6 bases. Germline V gene data show CDR1 as SNHLY and CDR2 as FYNNEI. The CDR3 has 13 residues. Trimming took off 7 bases at V and 11 bases at J, with 20 bases between the two ends. This CDR3 is CASIRTDSRFAFF. CDR3 DNA sequence: TGTGCCAGCATCAGGACAGACTCTAGATTCGCTTTCTTT.

The CDR3, as DNA: TGTGCCAGCACAGGGCCCCAACAAGTAGATGAGCAGTTCTTC. It encodes CASTGPQQVDEQFF. The V and J genes are TRBV11-1 and TRBJ2-1; perhaps TRBD1 as D (5 bases). CDR3 size: 14 residues. V was cut by 7 bases and J by 8 bases, with 18 bases left in between. CDR1 is SGHAT and CDR2 is FQDESV in the germline V gene (reference sequence).

The J gene is TRBJ1-1, the V gene TRBV19; a weak D match, TRBD1 (5 bases). V was shortened by 3 bases and J by 6 bases, with 14 bases between the two germline ends. The V gene's germline CDR1 is LNHDA and CDR2 SQIVND (reference sequence). The CDR3 totals 14 residues. CDR3 sequence (DNA): TGTGCCAGTAGTATGGGATGGGGCAGCCCTGAAGCTTTCTTT. Amino acids: CASSMGWGSPEAFF.

This clone has just a few counts. V gene TRBV4-2 combines with J gene TRBJ2-5, with D tentatively TRBD2 (6 bases). The CDR3 is 18 residues long. Between the trimmed V and J ends, which lost 1 base and 5 bases, there was a span of 23 bases. Germline loops: CDR1 LGHNA, CDR2 YNFKEQ. CDR3 protein: CASSQAASGHIGGETQYF. As DNA, the CDR3 is TGTGCCAGCAGCCAAGCCGCTTCGGGGCACATCGGAGGGGAGACCCAGTACTTC.

The chain links TRBV18 to TRBJ2-7; D is unclear. The CDR3 sequence is 12 residues long. Germline V lookup: CDR1 KGHSH, CDR2 LQKENI. V gave up 6 bases and J gave up 2 bases, with 8 bases separating them. The CDR3 bases are TGTGCCAGCTCCCCTGTCCCCTACGAGCAGTACTTC. It specifies CASSPVPYEQYF.

CDR3 amino acids: CASSPGLAHSYEQYF. For the CDR3, the DNA is TGTGCCAGCAGCCCGGGACTAGCGCACTCCTACGAGCAGTACTTC. The chain uses TRBV11-3 and TRBJ2-7; 10 nucleotides align to TRBD2. CDR1 and CDR2 from the germline V gene are SGHNT and YENEEA. The CDR3 extends over 15 amino acids. Trimming cost V 5 bases and J 0 bases; bases outside gene matches: 4.

This chain links TRBV9 with TRBJ1-2; 8 bases line up with TRBD1. The V and J ends lost 4 bases and 4 bases, in that order; junction bases with no gene match: 9. From germline, CDR1 is SGDLS and CDR2 YYNGEE. The CDR3 loop spans 15 amino acids. The CDR3 DNA reads TGTGCCAGCAGCTATATCCAGGGGGCCGGCTATGGCTACACCTTC. Residues: CASSYIQGAGYGYTF.

The V call is TRBV27, the J call TRBJ2-1, with D possibly TRBD2 on 5 matching bases. Germline lookup yields CDR1 MNHEY and CDR2 SMNVEV (reference sequence). V lost 5 bases and J 3 bases, leaving 20 bases between the germline ends. This CDR3 comprises 17 residues. The CDR3 bases are TGTGCCAGCAGTCCAATCCCGAGCCTAGCCTTCTACAATGAGCAGTTCTTC. It translates to CASSPIPSLAFYNEQFF.

The chain is built from TRBV7-8 and TRBJ2-7; 16 nucleotides line up with TRBD2. This CDR3 has 17 residues. Germline V lookup: CDR1 SGHVS, CDR2 FQNEAQ. Losses at the gene ends were 1 base for V and 7 bases for J; bases not matched to a gene: 7. CDR3 nucleotide sequence: TGTGCCAGCAGCTTAGAGGGACTAGCGGGAGGGCCGGGAGAGCAGTACTTC. Protein: CASSLEGLAGGPGEQYF.

This chain joins TRBV6-4 and TRBJ2-6; TRBD1 matches 9 bases. The trim removed 7 bases at V and 2 bases at J, leaving 3 bases unmatched. This CDR3 is built from 15 residues. Germline V gives CDR1 MRHNA, CDR2 SNTAGT. The CDR3: CASTRTGAGANVLTF. CDR3 bases: TGTGCCAGCACCCGGACAGGGGCTGGGGCCAACGTCCTGACTTTC.

The V call is TRBV7-9, the J call TRBJ2-2, with D perhaps matching TRBD1 (5 bases). This CDR3 spans 15 amino acids. V was cut by 2 bases and J by 4 bases, with 11 bases left in between. In germline, CDR1 is SEHNR, CDR2 FQNEAQ (reference sequence). The chain's CDR3 is CASSLRGGVTGELFF. CDR3 in DNA: TGTGCCAGCAGCTTAAGGGGCGGTGTCACCGGGGAGCTGTTTTTT.

This clone was seen a single time. The DNA of the CDR3 is TGTGCCAGTAGGACAGGCCAAGGCTATGGCTACACCTTC. It encodes CASRTGQGYGYTF. V gene TRBV19 combines with J gene TRBJ1-2, with D possibly being TRBD1 (6 bases). Trimming removed 6 bases from V and 4 bases from J, with 12 bases in between. CDR3 length equals 13 residues. CDR1 LNHDA and CDR2 SQIVND come from the germline V gene (reference sequence). The full variable domain, rest sourced from reference TRBV19 and TRBJ1-2, is DGGITQSPKYLFRKEGQNVTLSCEQNLNHDAMYWYRQDPGQGLRLIYYSQIVNDFQKGDIAEGYSVSREKKESFPLTVTSAQKNPTAFYLCASRTGQGYGYTFGSGTRLTVV.

The V gene is TRBV4-2, the J gene TRBJ1-1; maybe TRBD1 (6 bases). The germline gives CDR1 LGHNA, CDR2 YNFKEQ. There are 14 residues in the CDR3. Between the trimmed V and J ends, which lost 2 bases and 3 bases, there was a span of 10 bases. CDR3 DNA: TGTGCCAGCAGCCAATTCCGGACAGACACTGAAGCTTTCTTT. The encoded protein is CASSQFRTDTEAFF.

CDR3 nucleotide sequence: TGTGCCAGCAGCGTATTTGAGGTCAGCTCCTACAATGAGCAGTTCTTC. It codes for CASSVFEVSSYNEQFF. V is TRBV9 and J is TRBJ2-1; D gene unclear. The V gene's germline CDR1 is SGDLS and CDR2 YYNGEE. The CDR3 loop spans 16 amino acids. The V end lost 1 base, the J end lost 0 bases, and 11 bases lay between the germline ends.

This clone was recorded a few times. This chain links TRBV18 with TRBJ2-1, with 8 positions matching TRBD2. The CDR3 contains 14 residues. CDR1 is KGHSH and CDR2 is LQKENI in the germline V gene. The junction had 6 bases not matched to a gene; V was cut back by 3 bases and J by 8 bases. In nucleotides, the CDR3 is TGTGCCAGCTCACCTCACCGGGAGGGCTATGAGCAGTTCTTC. Translating it yields CASSPHREGYEQFF.

The chain has TRBV12-5 and TRBJ2-5; tentatively, D is TRBD1 (5 bases). The CDR3 covers 15 residues. The ends were cut back, 2 bases at V and 1 base at J, with 11 bases in the middle. Germline V gene data show CDR1 as LGHNT and CDR2 as FRNRAP. DNA for the CDR3: TGTGCTAGTGGTTTGAGCCAGGGCCCCCAAGAGACCCAGTACTTC. Translating it yields CASGLSQGPQETQYF.

J is TRBJ1-1 and V is TRBV5-1; D is perhaps TRBD1 (5 bases). The germline V gene has CDR1 SGHRS and CDR2 YFSETQ. Trimming took off 5 bases at V and 0 bases at J, with 14 bases between the two ends. This CDR3 contains 15 residues. CDR3 in amino acids: CASSARQGLNTEAFF. As DNA, the CDR3 is TGCGCCAGCAGTGCCCGCCAGGGTCTGAACACTGAAGCTTTCTTT.